This TCR beta chain was obtained from a study of CD8 T cells in ankylosing spondylitis. With respect to this clonotype: The target antigen is unknown.

CDR1 is MNHEY and CDR2 is SMNVEV in the germline V gene (reference sequence). This CDR3 contains 16 residues. V gave up 0 bases and J gave up 4 bases; unmatched junction bases: 6. One entry per CDR3 protein results from TCRdb running MiXCR on the 5' RACE reads. Among a few hundred thousand distinct CDR3 sequences listed, 9.5% to 15% were seen once. Study outcomes and limitations: What seemed typical of ankylosing spondylitis blood was a TCR beta motif built from roughly eight highly homologous variants. Disease-associated clonotypes exhibited CD8+ identity and were relatively infrequent in peripheral blood. Previous work reported some of these motif variants in the synovial fluid and blood of reactive arthritis. Significant enrichment of disease-linked clones was reported in matched ankylosing spondylitis synovial fluid.

Source material: blood, either unsorted or a sorted T cell fraction (not recorded which). This TCR was sampled from a male donor with ankylosing spondylitis. The chain is built from TRBV27 and TRBJ2-3; 8 bases fit TRBD2. CDR3 amino acids: CASSLSRLASADTQYF. The CDR3 coding sequence is TGTGCCAGCAGTTTATCCAGACTAGCGAGCGCAGATACGCAGTATTTT.